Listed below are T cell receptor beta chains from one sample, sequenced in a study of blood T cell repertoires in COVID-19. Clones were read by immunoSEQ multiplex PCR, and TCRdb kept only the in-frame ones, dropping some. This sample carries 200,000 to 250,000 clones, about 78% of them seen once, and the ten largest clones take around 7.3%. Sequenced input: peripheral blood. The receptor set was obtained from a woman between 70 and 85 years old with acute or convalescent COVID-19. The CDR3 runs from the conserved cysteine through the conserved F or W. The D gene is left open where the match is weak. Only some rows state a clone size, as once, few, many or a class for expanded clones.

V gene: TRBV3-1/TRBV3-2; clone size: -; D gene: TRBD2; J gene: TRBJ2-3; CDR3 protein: CASQRTSGRTDTQYF; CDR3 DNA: TGTGCCAGTCAAAGGACTAGCGGGAGGACAGATACGCAGTATTTT
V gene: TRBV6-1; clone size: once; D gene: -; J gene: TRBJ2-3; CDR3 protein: CASSDHNTDTQYF; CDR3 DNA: TGTGCCAGCAGTGACCACAACACAGATACGCAGTATTTT
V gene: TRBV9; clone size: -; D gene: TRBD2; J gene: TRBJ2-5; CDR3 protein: CASSSTGTSATQYF; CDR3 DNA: TGTGCCAGCAGCTCAACCGGGACTAGCGCGACCCAGTACTTC
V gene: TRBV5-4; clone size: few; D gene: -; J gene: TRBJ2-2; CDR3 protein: CASSRGGANTGELFF; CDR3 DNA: TGTGCCAGCAGCCGAGGCGGGGCGAACACCGGGGAGCTGTTTTTT
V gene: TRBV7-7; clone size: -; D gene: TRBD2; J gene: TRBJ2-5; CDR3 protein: CASSLVLRGGQETQYF; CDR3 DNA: TGTGCCAGCAGCTTAGTTTTGCGGGGGGGCCAAGAGACCCAGTACTTC
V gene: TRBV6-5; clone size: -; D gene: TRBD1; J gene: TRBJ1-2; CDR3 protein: CASRIPGTGFYGYTF; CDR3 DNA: TGTGCCAGCAGAATTCCCGGGACAGGGTTTTATGGCTACACCTTC
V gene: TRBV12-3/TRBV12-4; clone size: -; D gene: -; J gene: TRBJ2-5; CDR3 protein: CASGGFGETQYF; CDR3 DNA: TGTGCCAGCGGCGGCTTTGGGGAGACCCAGTACTTC
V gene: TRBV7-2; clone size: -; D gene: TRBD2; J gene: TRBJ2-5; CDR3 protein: CATKASGGQETQYF; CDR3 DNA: TGTGCCACCAAGGCTAGCGGGGGACAAGAGACCCAGTACTTC
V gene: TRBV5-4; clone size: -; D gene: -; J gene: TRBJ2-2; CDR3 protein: CASSPPGSRRTGELFF; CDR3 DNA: TGTGCCAGCAGCCCCCCCGGGTCCCGAAGGACCGGGGAGCTGTTTTTT
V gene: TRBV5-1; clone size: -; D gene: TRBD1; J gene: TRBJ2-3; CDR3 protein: CASSLGQGSDTQYF; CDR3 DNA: TGCGCCAGCAGCTTGGGACAGGGATCAGATACGCAGTATTTT
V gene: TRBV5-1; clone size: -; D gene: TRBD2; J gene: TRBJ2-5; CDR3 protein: CASSFGLAGVYQETQYF; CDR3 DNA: TGCGCCAGCAGCTTCGGACTAGCGGGGGTGTACCAAGAGACCCAGTACTTC
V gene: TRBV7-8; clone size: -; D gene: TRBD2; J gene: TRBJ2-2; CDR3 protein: CASSLTGGGASTGELFF; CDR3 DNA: TGTGCCAGCAGCTTAACAGGCGGGGGGGCGAGCACCGGGGAGCTGTTTTTT
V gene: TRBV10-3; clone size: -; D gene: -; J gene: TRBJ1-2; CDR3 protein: CAISESGQQANYGYTF; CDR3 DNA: TGTGCCATCAGTGAGTCAGGACAGCAAGCTAACTATGGCTACACCTTC
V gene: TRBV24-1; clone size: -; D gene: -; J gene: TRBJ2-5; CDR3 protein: CATIHLAQETQYF; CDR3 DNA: TGTGCCACCATCCATCTAGCGCAAGAGACCCAGTACTTC
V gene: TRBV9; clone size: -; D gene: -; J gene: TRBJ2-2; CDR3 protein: CASSWRVDTGELFF; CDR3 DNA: TGTGCCAGCAGTTGGAGGGTCGACACCGGGGAGCTGTTTTTT
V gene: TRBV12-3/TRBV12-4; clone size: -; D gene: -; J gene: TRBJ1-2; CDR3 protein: CASSQDNVYGYTF; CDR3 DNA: TGTGCCAGCAGTCAGGACAACGTCTATGGCTACACCTTC
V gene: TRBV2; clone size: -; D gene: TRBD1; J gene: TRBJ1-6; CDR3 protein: CASSDQGTVRSPLHF; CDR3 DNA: TGTGCCAGCAGTGACCAGGGGACAGTAAGGTCACCCCTCCACTTT
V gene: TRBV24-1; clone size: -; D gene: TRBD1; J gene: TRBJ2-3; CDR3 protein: CATSDPGQGFQEDTQYF; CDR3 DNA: TGTGCCACCAGTGACCCGGGACAGGGGTTCCAGGAGGATACGCAGTATTTT
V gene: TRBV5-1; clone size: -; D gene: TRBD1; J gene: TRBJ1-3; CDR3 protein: CASSLAPQGEGNTIYF; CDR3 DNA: TGCGCCAGCAGCTTGGCCCCTCAGGGGGAAGGAAACACCATATATTTT
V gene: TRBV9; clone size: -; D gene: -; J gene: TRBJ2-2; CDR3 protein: CASSVRVSGELFF; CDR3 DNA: TGTGCCAGCAGCGTAAGAGTGTCCGGGGAGCTGTTTTTT
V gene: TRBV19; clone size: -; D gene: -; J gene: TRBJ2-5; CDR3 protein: CASRTGLGETQYF; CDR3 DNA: TGTGCCAGTAGGACAGGTTTGGGGGAGACCCAGTACTTC
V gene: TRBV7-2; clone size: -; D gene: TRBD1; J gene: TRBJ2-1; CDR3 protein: CASSPHRDSNEQFF; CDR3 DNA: TGTGCCAGCAGCCCCCACCGGGACAGCAATGAGCAGTTCTTC
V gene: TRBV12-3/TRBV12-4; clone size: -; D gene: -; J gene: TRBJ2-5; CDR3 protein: CASSLTRETQYF; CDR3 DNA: TGTGCCAGCAGTTTGACTAGAGAGACCCAGTACTTC
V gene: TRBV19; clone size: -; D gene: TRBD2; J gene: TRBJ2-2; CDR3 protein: CASKHGTSNTGELFF; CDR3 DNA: TGTGCCAGTAAACACGGGACTAGCAACACCGGGGAGCTGTTTTTT
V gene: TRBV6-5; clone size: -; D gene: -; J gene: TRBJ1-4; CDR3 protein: CASSPPGWGSEKLFF; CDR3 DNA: TGTGCCAGCAGTCCCCCCGGTTGGGGCAGTGAAAAACTGTTTTTT
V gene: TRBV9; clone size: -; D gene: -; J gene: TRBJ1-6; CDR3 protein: CASSVLPGNSPLHF; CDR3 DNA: TGTGCCAGCAGCGTACTTCCAGGGAATTCACCCCTCCACTTT
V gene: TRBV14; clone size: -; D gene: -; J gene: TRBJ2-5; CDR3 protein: CASSPPLGGYQETQYF; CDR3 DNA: TGTGCCAGCAGCCCCCCTCTAGGGGGATATCAAGAGACCCAGTACTTC
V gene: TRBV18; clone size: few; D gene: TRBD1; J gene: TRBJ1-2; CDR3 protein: CASSPNWDSEKGYTF; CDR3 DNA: TGTGCCAGCTCACCGAACTGGGACAGCGAGAAAGGCTACACCTTC
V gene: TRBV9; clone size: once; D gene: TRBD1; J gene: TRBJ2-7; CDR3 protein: CASSVGGTGEDEQYF; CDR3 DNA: TGTGCCAGCAGCGTAGGTGGGACAGGGGAGGACGAGCAGTACTTC
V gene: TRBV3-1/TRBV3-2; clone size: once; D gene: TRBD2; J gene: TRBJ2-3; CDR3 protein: CASSQTGSGGDTQYF; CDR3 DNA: TGTGCCAGCAGCCAGACGGGGAGCGGGGGGGATACGCAGTATTTT
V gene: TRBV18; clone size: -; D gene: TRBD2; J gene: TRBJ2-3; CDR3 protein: CASSPLAGGTDTQYF; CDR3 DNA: TGTGCCAGCTCACCACTAGCGGGGGGCACAGATACGCAGTATTTT
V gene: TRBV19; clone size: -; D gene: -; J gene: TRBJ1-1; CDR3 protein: CASSIGRSTEAFF; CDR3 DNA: TGTGCCAGTAGTATAGGCCGTAGCACTGAAGCTTTCTTT
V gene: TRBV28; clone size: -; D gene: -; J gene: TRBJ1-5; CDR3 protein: CASSLAWRGGQPQHF; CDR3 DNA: TGTGCCAGCAGTTTGGCGTGGAGGGGCGGCCAGCCCCAGCATTTT
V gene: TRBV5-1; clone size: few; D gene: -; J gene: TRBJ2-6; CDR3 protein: CASSLGSGANVLTF; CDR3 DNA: TGCGCCAGCAGTCTCGGGTCTGGGGCCAACGTCCTGACTTTC
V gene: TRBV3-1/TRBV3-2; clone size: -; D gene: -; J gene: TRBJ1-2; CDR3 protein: CASSQDLQDFNYGYTF; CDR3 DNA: TGTGCCAGCAGCCAAGACCTGCAGGACTTTAACTATGGCTACACCTTC
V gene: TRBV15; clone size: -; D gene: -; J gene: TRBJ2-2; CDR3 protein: CATSRQRAGRTGELFF; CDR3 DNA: TGTGCCACCAGCAGACAACGGGCGGGGCGGACCGGGGAGCTGTTTTTT
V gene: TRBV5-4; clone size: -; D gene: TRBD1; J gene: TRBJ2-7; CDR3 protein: CASSYDRGNEQYF; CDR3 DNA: TGTGCCAGCAGCTACGACAGGGGTAACGAGCAGTACTTC
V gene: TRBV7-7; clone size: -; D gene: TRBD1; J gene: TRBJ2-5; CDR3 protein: CASSLEGGRGPQRDGKETQYF; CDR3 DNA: TGTGCCAGCAGCTTAGAGGGAGGCAGGGGGCCCCAACGGGATGGTAAAGAGACCCAGTACTTC
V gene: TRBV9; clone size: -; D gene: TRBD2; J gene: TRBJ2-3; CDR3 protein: CASSLGLDDTQYF; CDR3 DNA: TGTGCCAGCAGCCTCGGACTAGACGATACGCAGTATTTT
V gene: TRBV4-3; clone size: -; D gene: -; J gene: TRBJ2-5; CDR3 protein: CASSQQTGFVGLETQYF; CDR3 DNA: TGCGCCAGCAGCCAACAAACAGGGTTTGTAGGGTTAGAGACCCAGTACTTC
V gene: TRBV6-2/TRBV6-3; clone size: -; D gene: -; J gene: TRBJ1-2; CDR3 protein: CASSYLYGYTF; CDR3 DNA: TGTGCCAGCAGTTACCTCTATGGCTACACCTTC
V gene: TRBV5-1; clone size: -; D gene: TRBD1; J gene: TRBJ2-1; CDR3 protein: CASSSGQGVGGQFF; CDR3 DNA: TGCGCCAGCAGCTCAGGACAGGGGGTAGGCGGGCAGTTCTTC
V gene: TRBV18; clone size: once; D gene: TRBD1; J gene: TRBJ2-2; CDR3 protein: CASSSRPGTGSNTGELFF; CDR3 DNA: TGTGCCAGCTCATCCAGACCCGGGACAGGGTCGAACACCGGGGAGCTGTTTTTT
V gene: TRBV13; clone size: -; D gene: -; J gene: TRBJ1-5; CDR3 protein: CASSSGGSNQPQHF; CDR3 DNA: TGTGCCAGCAGCTCTGGGGGGAGCAATCAGCCCCAGCATTTT
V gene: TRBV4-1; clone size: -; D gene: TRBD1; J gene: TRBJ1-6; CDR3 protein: CASSQDLDRTSSYNSPLHF; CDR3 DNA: TGCGCCAGCAGCCAAGATTTGGACAGGACGAGCTCCTATAATTCACCCCTCCACTTT
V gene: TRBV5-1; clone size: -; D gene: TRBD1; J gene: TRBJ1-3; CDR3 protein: CASSFGDRGGNTIYF; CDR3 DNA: TGCGCCAGCAGCTTCGGGGACAGAGGGGGAAACACCATATATTTT
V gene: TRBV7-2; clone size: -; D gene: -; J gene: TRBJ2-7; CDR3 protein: CASSPGGLGEQYF; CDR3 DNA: TGTGCCAGCAGCCCCGGGGGTCTAGGAGAGCAGTACTTC
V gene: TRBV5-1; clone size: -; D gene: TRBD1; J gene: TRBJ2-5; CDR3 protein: CASRRDRGETQYF; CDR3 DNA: TGCGCCAGCAGAAGGGACAGGGGTGAGACCCAGTACTTC
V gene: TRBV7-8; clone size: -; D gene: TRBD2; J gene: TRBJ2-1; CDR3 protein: CASSLEASGVYNEQFF; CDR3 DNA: TGTGCCAGCAGCTTAGAAGCTAGCGGTGTTTACAATGAGCAGTTCTTC
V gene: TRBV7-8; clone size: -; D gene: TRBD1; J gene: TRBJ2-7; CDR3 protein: CASSSRRDRLYEQYF; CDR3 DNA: TGTGCCAGCAGCTCCCGACGGGACAGGCTCTACGAGCAGTACTTC
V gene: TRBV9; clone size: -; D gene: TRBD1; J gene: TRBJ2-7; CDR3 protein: CASSAGQGISYEQYF; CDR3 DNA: TGTGCCAGCAGCGCCGGACAGGGGATATCTTACGAGCAGTACTTC
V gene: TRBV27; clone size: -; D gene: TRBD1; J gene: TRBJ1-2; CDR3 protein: CASSLSPDRVGGYTF; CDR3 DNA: TGTGCCAGCAGTTTATCCCCCGACAGGGTAGGAGGCTACACCTTC
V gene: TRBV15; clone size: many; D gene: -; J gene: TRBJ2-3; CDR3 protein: CATSREATVDTQYF; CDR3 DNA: TGTGCCACCAGCAGAGAAGCTACGGTAGATACGCAGTATTTT
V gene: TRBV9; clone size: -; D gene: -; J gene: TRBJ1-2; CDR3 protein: CARSGGGGGYGYTF; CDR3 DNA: TGTGCCCGCAGCGGAGGGGGGGGAGGCTATGGCTACACCTTC
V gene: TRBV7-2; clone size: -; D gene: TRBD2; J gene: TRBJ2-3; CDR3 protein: CATRGGGTDTQYF; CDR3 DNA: TGTGCCACGCGGGGGGGAGGCACAGATACGCAGTATTTT
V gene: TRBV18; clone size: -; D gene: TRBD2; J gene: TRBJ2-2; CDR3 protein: CASSPGRESTGELFF; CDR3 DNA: TGTGCCAGCTCACCGGGGAGGGAGAGCACCGGGGAGCTGTTTTTT
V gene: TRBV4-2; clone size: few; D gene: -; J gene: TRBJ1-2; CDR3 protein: CASSQDGSNSYGYTF; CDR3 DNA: TGTGCCAGCAGCCAAGATGGCAGTAACAGCTATGGCTACACCTTC